This T cell receptor beta chain was identified during a study of blood T cell repertoires in COVID-19. On this clone itself: Its ends do not fully match the called genes, so a read error is possible.

In the original analysis: Scientists estimated how many nucleated cells there were by amplifying reference gene primers. Clones were read by immunoSEQ multiplex PCR, and TCRdb kept only the in-frame ones, dropping some. V and J calls plus clone size are reproduced from that table; the DNA served to infer D and trimming. The repertoire holds roughly 60,000 clones, 55% to 80% seen once, with more than 4% in the top ten. The CDR3 is 15 amino acids. CDR1 SEHNR and CDR2 FQNEAQ come from the germline V gene (reference sequence). The sequenced sample consisted of peripheral blood. The source is a woman in her sixties or seventies with COVID-19, enrolled during active disease. This chain links TRBV7-9 with TRBJ2-3; 11 nucleotides line up with TRBD2. The CDR3 DNA follows: TGTGCCAGCAGCCTAGCGGGGGGACGCACAGATACGCAGTATTTT. It specifies CASSLAGGRTDTQYF.